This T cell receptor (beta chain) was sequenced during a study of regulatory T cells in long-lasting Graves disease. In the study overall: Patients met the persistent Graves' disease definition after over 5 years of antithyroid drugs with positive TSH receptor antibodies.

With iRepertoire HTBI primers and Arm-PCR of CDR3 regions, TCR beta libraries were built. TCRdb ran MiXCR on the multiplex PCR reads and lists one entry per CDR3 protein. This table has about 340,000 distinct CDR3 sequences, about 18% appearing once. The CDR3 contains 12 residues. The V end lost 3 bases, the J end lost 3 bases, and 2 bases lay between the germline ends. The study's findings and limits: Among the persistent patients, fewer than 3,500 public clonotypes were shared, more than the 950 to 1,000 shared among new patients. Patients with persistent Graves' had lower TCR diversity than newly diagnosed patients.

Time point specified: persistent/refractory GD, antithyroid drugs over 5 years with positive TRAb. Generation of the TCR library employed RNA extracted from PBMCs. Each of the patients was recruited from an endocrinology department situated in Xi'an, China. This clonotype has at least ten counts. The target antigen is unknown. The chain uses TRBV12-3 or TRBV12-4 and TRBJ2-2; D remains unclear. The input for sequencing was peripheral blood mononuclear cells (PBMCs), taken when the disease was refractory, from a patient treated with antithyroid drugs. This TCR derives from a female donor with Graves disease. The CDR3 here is CASSFDTGELFF. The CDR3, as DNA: TGTGCCAGCAGTTTCGACACCGGGGAGCTGTTTTTT.